This entry concerns a single TCR beta chain. The specificity of this receptor is unknown. Base qualities were left out, and no much larger clone turns up one base away. This specimen comes from a study of T cells in tumors and immune-related adverse events (dated by TCRdb to the early 2020s). According to the study, the label for this sample's treatment or condition signals: nivolumab (PD-1 blockade) given before sampling. The DNeasy Blood and Tissue Kit was used to extract DNA from the formalin-fixed paraffin-embedded specimens. The TCR beta locus was amplified and sequenced with the immunoSEQ assay, yielding bulk TCR Vbeta CDR3 data. The original pipeline was this. Non-productive CDR3s, sequences shorter than 7 amino acids, and those not starting with C or ending with F/W were excluded. Analysis was restricted to specimens with at least 1000 reads, and each clonotype was defined at the amino acid level. Clonality was computed as 1 minus Pielou's evenness. To equalize library sizes, abundance-weighted random subsampling with replacement was performed 100 times so that 95% confidence intervals could be reported. The Morisita overlap index was used to quantify repertoire overlap, and the top 40 clones in each specimen were examined for overlap with the irAE. In TCRdb, the immuneACCESS table is reduced to in-frame sequences with V and J assigned. These tables do not hold every clone; where another copy was compared, an unresolved V gene accounts for under half, and the others remain unexplained. V and J calls and clone size follow that table, whereas D and trimming were derived from the DNA. Recorded for this sample are 6,500 to 8,500 clones; around 95% of them occurred a single time. The leading ten clones occupy less than 2.5% of the sample.

The receptor's source is a female donor with metastatic renal cell carcinoma. Sequenced material: lymph node tissue, taken from a patient treated with anti-PD-1 therapy.

The DNA reads as follows: TGTGCCAGCAGTCTTATCCCCCGTCGGCAGCCCCAGCATTTT. Translation gives CASSLIPRRQPQHF. This chain is built from TRBV7-9 and TRBJ1-5, with the D gene too uncertain to name. The CDR3 has 14 amino acids, counting the end cysteine and phenylalanine. The CDR3 DNA has 42 bases and is translated from base 1. V and J are truncated by 6 bases and 7 bases respectively, leaving an intervening sequence of 16 bases. Reading the germline V gene (reference sequence) gives CDR1 SEHNR and CDR2 FQNEAQ.